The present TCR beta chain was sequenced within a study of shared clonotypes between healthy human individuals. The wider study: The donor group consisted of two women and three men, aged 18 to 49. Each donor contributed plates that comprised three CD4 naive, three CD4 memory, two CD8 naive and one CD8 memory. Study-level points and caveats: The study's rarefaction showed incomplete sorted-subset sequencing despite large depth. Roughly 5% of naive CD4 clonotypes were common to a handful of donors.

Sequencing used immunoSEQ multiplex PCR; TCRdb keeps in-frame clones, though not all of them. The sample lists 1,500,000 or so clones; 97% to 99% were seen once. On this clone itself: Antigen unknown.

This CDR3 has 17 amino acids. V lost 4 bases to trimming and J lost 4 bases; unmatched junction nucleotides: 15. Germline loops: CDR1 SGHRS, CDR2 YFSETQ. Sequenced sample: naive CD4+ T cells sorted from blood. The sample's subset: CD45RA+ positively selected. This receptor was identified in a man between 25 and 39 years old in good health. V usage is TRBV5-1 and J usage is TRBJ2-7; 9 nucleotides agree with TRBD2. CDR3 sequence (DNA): TGCGCCAGCAGCCAGCAACCGGGGGTAGCGGGAGAGTACGAGCAGTACTTC. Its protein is CASSQQPGVAGEYEQYF. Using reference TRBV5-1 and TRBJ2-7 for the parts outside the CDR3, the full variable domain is KAGVTQTPRYLIKTRGQQVTLSCSPISGHRSVSWYQQTPGQGLQFLFEYFSETQRNKGNFPGRFSGRQFSNSRSEMNVSTLELGDSALYLCASSQQPGVAGEYEQYFGPGTRLTVT.